One sample yielded the 3 T cell receptor beta chains listed below, sequenced in a study of blood T cell repertoires in COVID-19. Assay: immunoSEQ multiplex PCR; the TCRdb copy retains only in-frame clones and omits some. This sample carries about 140,000 clones, 65% to 85% of them seen once, and the ten largest clones take 4%. The sample comprised peripheral blood. These receptors all come from a woman aged 60 to 75 with acute or convalescent COVID-19.

Turning to this clone: One end of the junction is discordant with germline, which a read error may explain. The chain joins TRBV20-1 to TRBJ2-7; 7 bases are a match to TRBD1. Germline CDR1 and CDR2: DFQATT and SNEGSKA (reference sequence). The CDR3 totals 12 residues. This chain's CDR3 is CSASTPATGRSF. CDR3 coding DNA: TGCAGTGCTAGTACACCAGCGACAGGGCGGTCTTTC.

V and J are TRBV30 and TRBJ1-6, with TRBD1 matching over 10 bases. J lost 7 bases, V lost 0 bases, and 0 bases had no gene match. From germline, CDR1 is GTSNPN and CDR2 SVGIG (reference sequence). This CDR3 has 14 residues. The CDR3 nucleotides read TGTGCCTGGAGTGTGGGACAGGGGAATTCACCCCTCCACTTT. Translating gives CAWSVGQGNSPLHF.

CDR3 sequence: CASSYSNPGLLYEQYF. The DNA of the CDR3 is TGTGCCAGCAGTTACTCGAACCCGGGACTACTGTACGAGCAGTACTTC. V gene TRBV6-5 combines with J gene TRBJ2-7; TRBD2 matches at 7 bases. Trimming removed 0 bases from V and 4 bases from J; junction bases left unmatched: 9. This CDR3 contains 16 residues. From germline, CDR1 is MNHEY and CDR2 SVGAGI.